This T cell receptor beta chain was documented in a study of regulatory T cells in long-lasting Graves disease. Findings of the study overall: Under persistent disease, TRBV28, TRBJ1-2 and TRBJ2-5 were used preferentially. Analyses excluded thyroid tissue, covering peripheral blood alone.

Sequencing libraries for TCR beta were prepared with iRepertoire HTBI primers and Arm-PCR of CDR3 regions. Each CDR3 protein is one row after TCRdb ran MiXCR on the multiplex PCR reads. The sample lists a few hundred thousand distinct CDR3 sequences, 23% seen once, with 26% in the top ten. Time point meaning: persistent/refractory GD, antithyroid drugs over 5 years with positive TRAb. Isolated PBMC RNA provided the starting material for the TCR library. The authors drew patients from an endocrinology department in Xi'an, China. Turning to this clonotype: Its antigen is not known.

V lost 4 bases and J 2 bases, leaving 16 bases between the germline ends. The CDR3 is made up of 15 amino acids. Per germline, CDR1 SGDLS and CDR2 YYNGEE. The TCR comes from a female donor with Graves disease. This chain uses TRBV9 with TRBJ2-7; D unresolved. The sample consisted of peripheral blood mononuclear cells (PBMCs), taken when the disease was refractory, from a patient treated with antithyroid drugs. CDR3 bases: TGTGCCAGCAGCTCAATTGGGGATCCCCCCTACGAGCAGTACTTC. Encoded protein: CASSSIGDPPYEQYF. Supplemented by reference TRBV9 and TRBJ2-7, the full variable domain reads DSGVTQTPKHLITATGQRVTLRCSPRSGDLSVYWYQQSLDQGLQFLIQYYNGEERAKGNILERFSAQQFPDLHSELNLSSLELGDSALYFCASSSIGDPPYEQYFGPGTRLTVT.